This T cell receptor beta chain was documented in a study of blood T cell repertoires in COVID-19. The V gene end was trimmed by 6 bases and the J gene end by 1 base; junction bases not matched to a gene: 4. CDR1 MNHNY and CDR2 SVGAGI come from the germline V gene (reference sequence). This CDR3 is 15 amino acids long. Sequencing was performed with immunoSEQ multiplex PCR; in TCRdb, only in-frame clones are kept and a portion is missing. The sample lists about 240,000 clones, over 65% occurring once. This TCR was sampled from a woman older than 75 with acute or convalescent COVID-19. Specimen: peripheral blood. V is TRBV6-6 and J is TRBJ1-2; 11 nucleotides line up with TRBD1. This chain's CDR3 is CASSRTGGVNYGYTF. CDR3 sequence (DNA): TGTGCCAGCAGCAGGACAGGGGGCGTTAACTATGGCTACACCTTC.